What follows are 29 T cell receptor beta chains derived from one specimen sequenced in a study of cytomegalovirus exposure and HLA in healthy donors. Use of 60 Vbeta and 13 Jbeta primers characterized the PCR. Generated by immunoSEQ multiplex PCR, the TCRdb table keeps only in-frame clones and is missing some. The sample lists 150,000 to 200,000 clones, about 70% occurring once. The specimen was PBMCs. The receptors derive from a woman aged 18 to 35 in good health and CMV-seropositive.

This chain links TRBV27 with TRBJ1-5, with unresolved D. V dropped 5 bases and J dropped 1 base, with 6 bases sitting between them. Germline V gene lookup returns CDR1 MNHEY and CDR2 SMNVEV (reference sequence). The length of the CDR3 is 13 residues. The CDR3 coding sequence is TGTGCCAGCAGTCCTACCAGCAATCAGCCCCAGCATTTT. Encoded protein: CASSPTSNQPQHF.

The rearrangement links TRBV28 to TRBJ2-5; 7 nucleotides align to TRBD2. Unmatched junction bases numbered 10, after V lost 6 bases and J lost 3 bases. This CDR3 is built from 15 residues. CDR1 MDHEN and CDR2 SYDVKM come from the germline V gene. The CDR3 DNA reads TGTGCCAGCAGACTGGGACGACTAGCAGAAGAGACCCAGTACTTC. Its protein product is CASRLGRLAEETQYF.

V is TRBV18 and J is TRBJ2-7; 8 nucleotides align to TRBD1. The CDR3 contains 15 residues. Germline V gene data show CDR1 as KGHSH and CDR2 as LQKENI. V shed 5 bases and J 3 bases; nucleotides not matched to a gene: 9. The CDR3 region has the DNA TGTGCCAGCTCAACCGGGACAGGAGATCTCTACGAGCAGTACTTC. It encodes CASSTGTGDLYEQYF.

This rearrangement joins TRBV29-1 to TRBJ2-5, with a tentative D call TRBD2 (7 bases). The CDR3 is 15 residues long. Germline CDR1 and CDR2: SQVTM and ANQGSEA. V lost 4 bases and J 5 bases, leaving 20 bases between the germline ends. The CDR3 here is CSVAGGPTHGETQYF. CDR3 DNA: TGCAGCGTTGCGGGGGGCCCCACTCATGGGGAGACCCAGTACTTC.

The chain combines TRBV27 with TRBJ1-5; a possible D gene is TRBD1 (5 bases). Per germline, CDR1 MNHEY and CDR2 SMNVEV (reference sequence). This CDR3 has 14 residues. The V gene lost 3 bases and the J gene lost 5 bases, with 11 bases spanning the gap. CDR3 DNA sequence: TGTGCCAGCAGTTTGGGGGGACGGGATCAGCCCCAGCATTTT. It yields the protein CASSLGGRDQPQHF.

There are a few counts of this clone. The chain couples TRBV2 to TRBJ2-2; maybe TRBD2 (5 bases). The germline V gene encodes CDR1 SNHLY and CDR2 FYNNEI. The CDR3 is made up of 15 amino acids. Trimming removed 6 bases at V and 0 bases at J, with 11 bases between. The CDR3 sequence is CASSRGNSNTGELFF. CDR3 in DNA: TGTGCCAGCAGCCGGGGAAACTCGAACACCGGGGAGCTGTTTTTT.

The CDR3: CASSPTGGSEKLFF. CDR3 bases: TGTGCCAGCAGCCCGACAGGGGGCAGTGAAAAACTGTTTTTT. The J gene is TRBJ1-4, the V gene TRBV6-5, with 10 bases aligning to TRBD1. CDR3 length: 14 residues. The V segment lost 6 bases and the J segment 7 bases; nucleotides outside the gene matches: 5. Germline V lookup: CDR1 MNHEY, CDR2 SVGAGI.

CDR3 residues: CASRQGRNTEAFF. As DNA, the CDR3 is TGTGCCAGCAGACAGGGGCGGAACACTGAAGCTTTCTTT. This rearrangement joins TRBV2 to TRBJ1-1; 7 bases align to TRBD1. Germline CDR1 is SNHLY and CDR2 is FYNNEI. This CDR3 has 13 residues. After removal of 6 bases from V and 1 base from J, the junction contained 2 bases not matched to a gene.

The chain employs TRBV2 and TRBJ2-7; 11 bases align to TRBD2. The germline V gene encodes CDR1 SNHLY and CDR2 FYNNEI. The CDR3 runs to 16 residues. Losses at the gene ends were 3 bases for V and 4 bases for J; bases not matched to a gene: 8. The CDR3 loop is CASSEWPSGRKYEQYF. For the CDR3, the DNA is TGTGCCAGCAGTGAGTGGCCTAGCGGGAGGAAGTACGAGCAGTACTTC.

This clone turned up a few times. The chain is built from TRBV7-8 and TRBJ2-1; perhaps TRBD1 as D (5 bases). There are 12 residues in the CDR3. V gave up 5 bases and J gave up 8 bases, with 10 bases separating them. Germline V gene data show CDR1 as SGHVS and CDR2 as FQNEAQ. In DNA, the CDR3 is TGTGCCAGCAGCGCCAGGGTGCATGAGCAGTTCTTC. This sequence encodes CASSARVHEQFF.

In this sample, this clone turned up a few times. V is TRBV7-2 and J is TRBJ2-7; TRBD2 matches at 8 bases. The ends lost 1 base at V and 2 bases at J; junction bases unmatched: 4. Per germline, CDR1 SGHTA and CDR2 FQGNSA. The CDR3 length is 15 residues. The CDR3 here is CASSLGAGETYEQYF. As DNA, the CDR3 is TGTGCCAGCAGCTTAGGAGCGGGGGAGACCTACGAGCAGTACTTC.

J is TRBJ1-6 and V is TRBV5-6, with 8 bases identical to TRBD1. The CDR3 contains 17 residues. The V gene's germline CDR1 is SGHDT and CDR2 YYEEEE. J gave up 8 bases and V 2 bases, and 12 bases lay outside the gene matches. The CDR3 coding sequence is TGTGCCAGCAGCTTTCGGATTGGAGCAGGGGGCTATTCACCCCTCCACTTT. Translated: CASSFRIGAGGYSPLHF. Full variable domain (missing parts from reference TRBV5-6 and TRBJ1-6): DAGVTQSPTHLIKTRGQQVTLRCSPKSGHDTVSWYQQALGQGPQFIFQYYEEEERQRGNFPDRFSGHQFPNYSSELNVNALLLGDSALYLCASSFRIGAGGYSPLHFGNGTRLTVT.

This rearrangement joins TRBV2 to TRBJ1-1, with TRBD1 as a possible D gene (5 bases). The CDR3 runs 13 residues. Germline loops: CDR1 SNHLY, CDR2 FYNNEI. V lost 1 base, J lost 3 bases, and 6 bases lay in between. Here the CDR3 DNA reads TGTGCCAGCAGTGAAGGGGGCCACACTGAAGCTTTCTTT. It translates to CASSEGGHTEAFF.

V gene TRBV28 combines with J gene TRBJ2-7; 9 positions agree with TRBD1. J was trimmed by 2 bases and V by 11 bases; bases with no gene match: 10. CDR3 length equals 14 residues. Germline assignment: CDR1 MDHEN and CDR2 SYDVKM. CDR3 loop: CASSGTGITYEQYF. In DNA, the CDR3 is TGTGCCTCCTCCGGGACAGGGATTACCTACGAGCAGTACTTC.

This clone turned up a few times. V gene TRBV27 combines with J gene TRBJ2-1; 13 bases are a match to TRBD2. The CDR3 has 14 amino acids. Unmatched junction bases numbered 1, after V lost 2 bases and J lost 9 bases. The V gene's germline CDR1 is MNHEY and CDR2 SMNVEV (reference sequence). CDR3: CASSLTSGRGEQFF. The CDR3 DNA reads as TGTGCCAGCAGTTTAACTAGCGGGAGGGGTGAGCAGTTCTTC.

The chain's CDR3 is CSVGRAGYNEQFF. CDR3 nucleotides: TGCAGCGTCGGGAGGGCAGGGTACAATGAGCAGTTCTTC. The chain couples TRBV29-1 to TRBJ2-1; TRBD2 aligns across 8 bases. The CDR3 is 13 residues long. Germline lookup yields CDR1 SQVTM and CDR2 ANQGSEA. The V and J ends lost 6 bases and 4 bases, in that order; junction bases with no gene match: 5.

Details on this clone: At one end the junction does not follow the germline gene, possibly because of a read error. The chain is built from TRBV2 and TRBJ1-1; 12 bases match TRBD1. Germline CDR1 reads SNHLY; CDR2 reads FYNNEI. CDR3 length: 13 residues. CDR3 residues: CASSEERDRGPSF. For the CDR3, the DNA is TGTGCCAGCAGTGAAGAAAGGGACAGGGGGCCCTCCTTT.

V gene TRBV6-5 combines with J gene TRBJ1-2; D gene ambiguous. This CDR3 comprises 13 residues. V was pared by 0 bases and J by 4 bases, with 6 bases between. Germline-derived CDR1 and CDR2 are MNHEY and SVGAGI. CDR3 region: CASSYSSIYGYTF. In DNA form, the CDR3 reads TGTGCCAGCAGTTACTCTTCAATCTATGGCTACACCTTC.

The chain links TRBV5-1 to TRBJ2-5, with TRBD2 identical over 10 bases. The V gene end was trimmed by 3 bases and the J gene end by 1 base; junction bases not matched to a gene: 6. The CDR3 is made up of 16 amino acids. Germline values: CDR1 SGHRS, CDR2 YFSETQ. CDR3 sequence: CASSSGLAASQETQYF. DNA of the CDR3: TGCGCCAGCAGCTCAGGACTAGCGGCCTCCCAAGAGACCCAGTACTTC.

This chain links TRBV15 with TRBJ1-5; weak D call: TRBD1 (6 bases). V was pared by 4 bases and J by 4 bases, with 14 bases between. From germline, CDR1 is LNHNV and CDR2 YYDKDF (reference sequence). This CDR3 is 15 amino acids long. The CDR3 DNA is TGTGCCACCAGCACATACCGAGGGGGAAATCAGCCCCAGCATTTT. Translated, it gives CATSTYRGGNQPQHF.

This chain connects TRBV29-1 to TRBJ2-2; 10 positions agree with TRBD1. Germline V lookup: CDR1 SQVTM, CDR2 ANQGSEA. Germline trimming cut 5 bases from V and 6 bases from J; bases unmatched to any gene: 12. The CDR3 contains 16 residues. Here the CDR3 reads CSVRGRDRGSAGELFF. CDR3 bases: TGCAGCGTTCGAGGCCGGGACAGGGGTTCGGCCGGGGAGCTGTTTTTT.

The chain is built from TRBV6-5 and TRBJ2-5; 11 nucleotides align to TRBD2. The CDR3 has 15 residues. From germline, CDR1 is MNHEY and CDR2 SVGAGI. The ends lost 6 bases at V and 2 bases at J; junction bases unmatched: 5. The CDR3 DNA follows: TGTGCCAGCAGGAAGCCTAGCGGGGGGCAAGAGACCCAGTACTTC. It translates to CASRKPSGGQETQYF.

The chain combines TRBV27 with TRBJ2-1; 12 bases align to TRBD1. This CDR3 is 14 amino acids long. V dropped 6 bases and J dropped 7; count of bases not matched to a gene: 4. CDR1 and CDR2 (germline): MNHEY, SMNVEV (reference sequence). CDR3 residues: CASRGQGARNEQFF. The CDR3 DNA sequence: TGTGCCAGCAGGGGACAGGGGGCGAGGAATGAGCAGTTCTTC.

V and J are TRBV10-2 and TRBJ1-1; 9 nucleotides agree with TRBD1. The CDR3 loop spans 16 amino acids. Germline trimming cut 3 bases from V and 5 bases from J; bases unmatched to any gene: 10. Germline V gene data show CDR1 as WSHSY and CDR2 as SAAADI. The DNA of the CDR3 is TGCGCCAGCAGTGAAATGTTGGGACAGGGAGGGACTGAAGCTTTCTTT. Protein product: CASSEMLGQGGTEAFF.

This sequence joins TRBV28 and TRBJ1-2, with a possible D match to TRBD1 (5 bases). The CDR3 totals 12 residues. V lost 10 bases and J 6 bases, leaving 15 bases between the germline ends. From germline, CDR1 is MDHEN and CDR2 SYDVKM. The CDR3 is CAITSRVDGYTF. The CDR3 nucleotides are TGTGCCATCACTAGCAGGGTGGATGGCTACACCTTC.

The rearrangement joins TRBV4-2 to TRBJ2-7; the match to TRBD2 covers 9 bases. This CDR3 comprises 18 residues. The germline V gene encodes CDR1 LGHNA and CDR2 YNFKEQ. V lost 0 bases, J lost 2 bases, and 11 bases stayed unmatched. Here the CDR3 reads CASSQEPLGLAIPYEQYF. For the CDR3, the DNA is TGTGCCAGCAGCCAAGAACCTTTGGGACTAGCCATCCCCTACGAGCAGTACTTC.

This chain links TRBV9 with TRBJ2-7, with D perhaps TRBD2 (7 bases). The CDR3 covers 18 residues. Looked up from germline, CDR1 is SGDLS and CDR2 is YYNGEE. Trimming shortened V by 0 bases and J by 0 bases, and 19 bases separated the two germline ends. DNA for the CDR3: TGTGCCAGCAGCGTAGAGGAGGGGGGGCCGGACTACTCCTACGAGCAGTACTTC. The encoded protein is CASSVEEGGPDYSYEQYF.

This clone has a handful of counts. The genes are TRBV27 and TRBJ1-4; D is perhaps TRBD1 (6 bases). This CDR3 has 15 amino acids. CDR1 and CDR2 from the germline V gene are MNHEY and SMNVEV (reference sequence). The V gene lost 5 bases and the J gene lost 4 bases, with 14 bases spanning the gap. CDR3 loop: CASSAADRFNEKLFF. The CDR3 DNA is TGTGCCAGCAGTGCCGCGGACAGATTTAATGAAAAACTGTTTTTT. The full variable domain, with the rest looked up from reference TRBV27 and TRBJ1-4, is EAQVTQNPRYLITVTGKKLTVTCSQNMNHEYMSWYRQDPGLGLRQIYYSMNVEVTDKGDVPEGYKVSRKEKRNFPLILESPSPNQTSLYFCASSAADRFNEKLFFGSGTQLSVL.

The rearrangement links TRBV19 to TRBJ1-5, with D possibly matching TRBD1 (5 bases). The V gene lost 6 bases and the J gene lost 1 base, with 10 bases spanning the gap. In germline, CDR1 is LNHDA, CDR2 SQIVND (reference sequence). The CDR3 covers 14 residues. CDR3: CASSFQGSNQPQHF. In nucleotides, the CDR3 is TGTGCCAGTAGCTTTCAGGGAAGCAATCAGCCCCAGCATTTT.